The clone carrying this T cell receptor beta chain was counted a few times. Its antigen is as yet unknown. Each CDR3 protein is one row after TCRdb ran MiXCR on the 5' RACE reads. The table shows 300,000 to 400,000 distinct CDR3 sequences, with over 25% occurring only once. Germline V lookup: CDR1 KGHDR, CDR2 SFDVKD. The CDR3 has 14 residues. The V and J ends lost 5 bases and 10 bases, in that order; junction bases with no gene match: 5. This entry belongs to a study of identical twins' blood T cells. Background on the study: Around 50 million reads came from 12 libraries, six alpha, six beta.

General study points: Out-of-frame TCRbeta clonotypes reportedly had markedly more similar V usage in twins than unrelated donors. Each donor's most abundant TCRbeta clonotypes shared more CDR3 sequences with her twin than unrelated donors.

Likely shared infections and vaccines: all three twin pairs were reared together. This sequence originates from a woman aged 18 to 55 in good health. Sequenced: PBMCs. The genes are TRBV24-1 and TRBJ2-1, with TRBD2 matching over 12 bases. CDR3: CATSATSGRKEQFF. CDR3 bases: TGTGCCACCAGTGCAACTAGCGGGAGGAAAGAGCAGTTCTTC.